The T cell receptor beta chain described here comes from a study of blood T cells in healthy people across ages. Combining a sample-barcoded 5' primer with a J-beta primer mix, a second PCR ran for roughly 7 to 11 cycles. MiXCR was run by TCRdb on the 5' RACE reads, yielding one entry per CDR3 protein. This table holds about 400,000 distinct CDR3 sequences, roughly half found once. With each sample, at least 5 micrograms of total RNA were extracted. V lost 0 bases and J lost 6; bases outside the gene matches: 7. The CDR3 is 16 amino acids. Germline CDR1 is MNHEY and CDR2 is SVGAGI. This clonotype was counted between two and nine times.

V is TRBV6-5 and J is TRBJ1-4, with TRBD1 matching over 7 bases. This receptor was taken from a man in his 60s in good health. Input material: blood. CDR3 in DNA: TGTGCCAGCAGTTACTCGAAACAGGGGTTGGATGAAAAACTGTTTTTT. This sequence encodes CASSYSKQGLDEKLFF.